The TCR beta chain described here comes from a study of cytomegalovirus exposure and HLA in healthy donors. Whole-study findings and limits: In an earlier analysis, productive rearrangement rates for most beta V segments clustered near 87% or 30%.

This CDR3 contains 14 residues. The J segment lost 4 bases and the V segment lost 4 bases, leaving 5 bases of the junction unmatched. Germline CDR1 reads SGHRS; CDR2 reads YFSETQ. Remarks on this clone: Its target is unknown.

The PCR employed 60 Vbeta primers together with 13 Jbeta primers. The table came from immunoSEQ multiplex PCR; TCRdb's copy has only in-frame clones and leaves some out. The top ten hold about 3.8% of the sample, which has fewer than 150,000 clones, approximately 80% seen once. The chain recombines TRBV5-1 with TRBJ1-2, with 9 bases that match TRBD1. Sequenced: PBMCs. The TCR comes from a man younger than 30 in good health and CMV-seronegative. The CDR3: CASSAGQGPYGYTF. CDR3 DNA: TGCGCCAGCAGCGCGGGACAGGGTCCCTATGGCTACACCTTC.